These T cell receptor beta chains were read from a single sample in a study of T cell repertoires in cytomegalovirus infection. Their target antigens are unknown. TCRdb reprocessed the reads with MiXCR, giving one entry per CDR3 protein. The sample lists 830,000 or so distinct CDR3 sequences; approximately 30% were seen once. The sample consisted of cultured CD8+ T cells from PBMCs, taken from culture after CMV antigen stimulation. These receptor sequences come from a human donor in good health (CMV status not recorded). Some clones in this sample may be carry-over from other donors' samples. CDR3s include the opening cysteine and the closing phenylalanine or tryptophan. The order of the fields is clone size, J gene, V gene, D gene, CDR3 DNA, CDR3 protein. A D gene is named only where the DNA matches it firmly. Some rows mark clone size as missing; the rest say once, few, many or name a class of expanded clone.

size: many; J: TRBJ1-1; V: TRBV7-8; D: TRBD1; DNA: TGTGCCAGCTCCCGGGGAAGACAGGGGACGACTGAAGCTTTCTTT; CDR3: CASSRGRQGTTEAFF
size: -; J: TRBJ2-5; V: TRBV27; D: TRBD1; DNA: TGTGCCAGCAGTACACGGGCGGGACAGGGGTTCGGAGAGACCCAGTACTTC; CDR3: CASSTRAGQGFGETQYF
size: -; J: TRBJ1-2; V: TRBV2; D: TRBD1; DNA: TGTGCCAGCAGTGAAGAGGTGGACAGGTGGGACTATGGCTACACCTTC; CDR3: CASSEEVDRWDYGYTF
size: -; J: TRBJ2-2; V: TRBV2; D: TRBD2; DNA: TGTGCCAACAGTGTGACTAGCGGGGGGCCTAACACCGGGGAGCTGTTTTTT; CDR3: CANSVTSGGPNTGELFF
size: many; J: TRBJ1-1; V: TRBV7-2; D: -; DNA: TGTGCCAGCAGCCAGTCAGGGCGGTACATGGACACTGAAGCTTTCTTT; CDR3: CASSQSGRYMDTEAFF
size: -; J: TRBJ1-2; V: TRBV6-8; D: -; DNA: TGTGCCAGCAGCCCCGTCGCCATCTTCTATGGCTACACCTTC; CDR3: CASSPVAIFYGYTF
size: -; J: TRBJ2-5; V: TRBV19; D: TRBD2; DNA: TGTGCCAGTAGCCAAGCGGGGGGAAAAGAGACCCAGTACTTC; CDR3: CASSQAGGKETQYF
size: -; J: TRBJ2-1; V: TRBV6-2/TRBV6-3; D: -; DNA: TGTGCCAGCAGTTACACCGGCAATGAGCAGTTCTTC; CDR3: CASSYTGNEQFF
size: many; J: TRBJ2-3; V: TRBV27; D: TRBD2; DNA: TGTGCCAGCAGTCCGGCGGGGGGCCGCACAGATACGCAGTATTTT; CDR3: CASSPAGGRTDTQYF
size: -; J: TRBJ2-1; V: TRBV4-1; D: -; DNA: TGCGCTAGCAGCCAATTCTTCACGTACAATGAGCAGTTCTTC; CDR3: CASSQFFTYNEQFF
size: -; J: TRBJ2-3; V: TRBV10-3; D: -; DNA: TGTGCCATCAGGAGCGTTTATAGAAGCACAGATACGCAGTATTTT; CDR3: CAIRSVYRSTDTQYF
size: -; J: TRBJ2-7; V: TRBV27; D: TRBD1; DNA: TGTGCCAGCAGTTTACCCGGGACAGACTACGAGCAGTACTTC; CDR3: CASSLPGTDYEQYF
size: many; J: TRBJ2-3; V: TRBV5-6; D: -; DNA: TGTGCCAGCAGTTTGTACAGCACAGATACGCAGTATTTT; CDR3: CASSLYSTDTQYF
size: -; J: TRBJ1-1; V: TRBV6-1; D: TRBD1; DNA: TGTGCCAGCAGTGAACAGGGGGTGTACACTGAAGCTTTCTTT; CDR3: CASSEQGVYTEAFF
size: -; J: TRBJ1-1; V: TRBV6-5; D: -; DNA: TGTGCCAGCAGTTACTTCCCTGAGGGGGTGGACACTGAAGCTTTCTTT; CDR3: CASSYFPEGVDTEAFF
size: -; J: TRBJ1-2; V: TRBV18; D: TRBD1; DNA: TGTGCCAGCTCACCTGGACAGGGGGTCAACTATGGCTACACCTTC; CDR3: CASSPGQGVNYGYTF
size: -; J: TRBJ1-3; V: TRBV6-6; D: -; DNA: TGTGCCAGCACCCACGAGACTTATCCTTCTGGAAACACCATATATTTT; CDR3: CASTHETYPSGNTIYF
size: many; J: TRBJ1-1; V: TRBV28; D: -; DNA: TGTGCCAGCAGTTTAGCCGGGGGTGGCACTGAAGCTTTCTTT; CDR3: CASSLAGGGTEAFF
size: once; J: TRBJ1-2; V: TRBV6-1; D: -; DNA: TGTGCCAGCAGTTTTGGGGCGGATGGCTACACCTTC; CDR3: CASSFGADGYTF
size: -; J: TRBJ1-3; V: TRBV4-1; D: -; DNA: TGCGCCAGCAGCCAAGATTCCGCTGGAAACACCATATATTTT; CDR3: CASSQDSAGNTIYF
size: -; J: TRBJ1-1; V: TRBV4-3; D: -; DNA: TGCGCCAGCAGCCAGGTTGGGTGGGGGACTGAAGCTTTCTTT; CDR3: CASSQVGWGTEAFF
size: -; J: TRBJ1-1; V: TRBV7-2; D: -; DNA: TGTGCCAGCAGCTTACGCGGCAGCAACCTTATGAACACTGAAGCTTTCTTT; CDR3: CASSLRGSNLMNTEAFF
size: few; J: TRBJ1-2; V: TRBV6-2/TRBV6-3; D: -; DNA: TGTGCCAGCATTGAGGCGGGGCCTCAATCAATCTATGGCTACACCTTC; CDR3: CASIEAGPQSIYGYTF
size: -; J: TRBJ2-2; V: TRBV6-1; D: -; DNA: TGTGCCAGCAGTGAATGGCGGGGAGGCACCGGGGAGCTGTTTTTT; CDR3: CASSEWRGGTGELFF
size: few; J: TRBJ1-2; V: TRBV5-4; D: TRBD1; DNA: TGTGCCAGCAGCCGGGACAGGGGCGATAACTATGGCTACACCTTC; CDR3: CASSRDRGDNYGYTF
size: -; J: TRBJ1-5; V: TRBV6-1; D: -; DNA: TGTGCCAGCAGTCTAACACCTAGCAATCAGCCCCAGCATTTT; CDR3: CASSLTPSNQPQHF
size: -; J: TRBJ2-1; V: TRBV19; D: -; DNA: TGTGCCAGTTCAGACGATGGTAGCTCCTACAATGAGCAGTTCTTC; CDR3: CASSDDGSSYNEQFF
size: -; J: TRBJ2-5; V: TRBV7-2; D: TRBD1; DNA: TGTGTCAGCAGCCATAGACAGGGGACCCAAGAGACCCAGTACTTC; CDR3: CVSSHRQGTQETQYF
size: -; J: TRBJ2-1; V: TRBV15; D: -; DNA: TGTGCCACCAGCAGCGACCGATTGCCCTACAATGAGCAGTTCTTC; CDR3: CATSSDRLPYNEQFF
size: few; J: TRBJ2-3; V: TRBV4-1; D: -; DNA: TGCGCCAGCAGCCAATATGTTCAGGGAGGCACAGATACGCAGTATTTT; CDR3: CASSQYVQGGTDTQYF
size: few; J: TRBJ2-1; V: TRBV4-2; D: TRBD2; DNA: TGTGCCAGCAGCCACGGACTAGCGGGGGTCAATGAGCAGTTCTTC; CDR3: CASSHGLAGVNEQFF
size: -; J: TRBJ1-5; V: TRBV6-2/TRBV6-3; D: TRBD1; DNA: TGTGCCAGCAGTCCCCCCACAGGGGGCAATCAGCCCCAGCATTTT; CDR3: CASSPPTGGNQPQHF
size: -; J: TRBJ1-2; V: TRBV19; D: -; DNA: TGTGCCAGTAGCGGGACCACAGGGACCTATGGCTACACCTTC; CDR3: CASSGTTGTYGYTF
size: -; J: TRBJ1-5; V: TRBV4-1; D: -; DNA: TGCGCCAGCAGCCAAGATGGACTGAACAGCCGGCAGCCCCAGCATTTT; CDR3: CASSQDGLNSRQPQHF
size: few; J: TRBJ2-5; V: TRBV12-3/TRBV12-4; D: -; DNA: TGTGCCAGCAGTGCCTCCGGGACCCAATACGGGACCCAGTACTTC; CDR3: CASSASGTQYGTQYF
size: -; J: TRBJ2-2; V: TRBV18; D: -; DNA: TGTGCCAGCTCACCTCGGATTACGAACACCGGGGAGCTGTTTTTT; CDR3: CASSPRITNTGELFF
size: -; J: TRBJ1-4; V: TRBV6-5; D: -; DNA: TGTGCCAGAACAGGGCGTAATGAAAAACTGTTTTTT; CDR3: CARTGRNEKLFF
size: few; J: TRBJ2-1; V: TRBV6-1; D: TRBD1; DNA: TGTGCCAGCAGGGGCCCGGGACAGGCGACCCTAAGCTCCTACAATGAGCAGTTCTTC; CDR3: CASRGPGQATLSSYNEQFF
size: -; J: TRBJ1-2; V: TRBV7-4; D: -; DNA: TGTGCCAGCAGCTTAGCAACCCCATATGGCTACACCTTC; CDR3: CASSLATPYGYTF
size: many; J: TRBJ2-1; V: TRBV7-8; D: TRBD2; DNA: TGTGCCAGCAGCCCCCGGACTAGCGGTAATGAGCAGTTCTTC; CDR3: CASSPRTSGNEQFF
size: many; J: TRBJ1-6; V: TRBV7-4; D: -; DNA: TGTGCCAGCAGCCCTGGTCTACAGGGAGTCGGTTCACCCCTCCACTTT; CDR3: CASSPGLQGVGSPLHF
size: few; J: TRBJ1-5; V: TRBV7-9; D: -; DNA: TGTGCCAGCAGCTTATCAGTGGATCAGCCCCAGCATTTT; CDR3: CASSLSVDQPQHF
size: few; J: TRBJ1-2; V: TRBV7-2; D: -; DNA: TGTGCCAGCAGCTCCCTCGGCCAGCGACTTTATGGCTACACCTTC; CDR3: CASSSLGQRLYGYTF
size: -; J: TRBJ2-3; V: TRBV10-3; D: TRBD2; DNA: TGTGCCATCAGTGAATCGACTAGCGCGAGCACAGATACGCAGTATTTT; CDR3: CAISESTSASTDTQYF
size: -; J: TRBJ2-1; V: TRBV13; D: TRBD2; DNA: TGTGCCAGCAGCGCGGGACTAGCGATCTCCTACAATGAGCAGTTCTTC; CDR3: CASSAGLAISYNEQFF